This TCR beta chain derives from a study of cytomegalovirus exposure and HLA in healthy donors. Study information: Around 89 million unique TCRs from HLA-typed donors made up an early data release.

Study-level findings and limits: Researchers catalogued over 150 TCR beta chains as cytomegalovirus-associated. Earlier findings revealed that most TCR beta V segments proved productive either about 87% or about 30% of the time. In a later analysis, the majority of CMV-associated beta chains seemingly showed HLA restriction.

A remark on this clone: Its antigen remains unidentified.

The PCR employed 60 Vbeta primers together with 13 Jbeta primers. Profiled with immunoSEQ multiplex PCR; TCRdb holds only in-frame clones, not every one. The repertoire holds about 120,000 clones, roughly 65% seen once, with roughly 10% in the top ten. CDR1 and CDR2 (germline): LGHNA, YSLEER. Trimming pared 4 bases from V and 3 bases from J, leaving 18 bases between. This CDR3 region has 16 residues. This chain uses TRBV4-3 with TRBJ2-5; D is undetermined. This TCR was recovered from a man in his forties or fifties in good health and CMV-seropositive. Sequences were obtained from PBMCs. The CDR3 protein is CASSRAGGTVEETQYF. In nucleotides, the CDR3 is TGCGCCAGCAGCCGAGCAGGTGGAACGGTCGAAGAGACCCAGTACTTC.